Below are 16 T cell receptor beta chains sequenced from a single sample in a study of T cells in lung cancer brain metastases. Profiled with immunoSEQ multiplex PCR; TCRdb holds only in-frame clones, not every one. The sample holds some 5,100 clones; 88% are singletons and the top ten take less than 5%. The sample comprised tumor tissue from the primary lung tumor. The receptors were gathered from a man aged 65 to 79 with non-small cell lung cancer.

The V gene is TRBV19, the J gene TRBJ2-2, with D hard to call. With 3 bases removed from V and 0 bases from J, the gap between germline ends came to 8 bases. Germline assignment: CDR1 LNHDA and CDR2 SQIVND (reference sequence). The CDR3 is 15 residues long. As DNA, the CDR3 is TGTGCCAGTAGTATTAGGACGGCGAACACCGGGGAGCTGTTTTTT. The encoded protein is CASSIRTANTGELFF. Drawing the rest from reference TRBV19 and TRBJ2-2, the complete variable domain is DGGITQSPKYLFRKEGQNVTLSCEQNLNHDAMYWYRQDPGQGLRLIYYSQIVNDFQKGDIAEGYSVSREKKESFPLTVTSAQKNPTAFYLCASSIRTANTGELFFGEGSRLTVL.

In its sample, this clone was seen a few times. The V and J genes are TRBV9 and TRBJ1-3; no reliable D call. Per the germline V gene, CDR1 is SGDLS and CDR2 is YYNGEE. The CDR3 spans 12 residues. V lost 0 bases to trimming and J lost 8 bases, with 6 bases between them. CDR3 bases: TGTGCCAGCAGCGTAGGCGGTGACACCATATATTTT. As protein: CASSVGGDTIYF. Drawing the rest from reference TRBV9 and TRBJ1-3, the complete variable domain is DSGVTQTPKHLITATGQRVTLRCSPRSGDLSVYWYQQSLDQGLQFLIQYYNGEERAKGNILERFSAQQFPDLHSELNLSSLELGDSALYFCASSVGGDTIYFGEGSWLTVV.

This chain joins TRBV13 and TRBJ2-2; D possibly corresponds to TRBD2 (5 bases). The CDR3 sequence is 15 residues long. The V end lost 2 bases, the J end lost 3 bases, and 10 bases lay between the germline ends. Germline CDR1 PRHDT, CDR2 FYEKMQ (reference sequence). CDR3 in amino acids: CASSLPGVHTGELFF. CDR3 bases: TGTGCCAGCAGCTTACCCGGGGTTCACACCGGGGAGCTGTTTTTT.

In DNA, the CDR3 is TGTGCCAGCAGCTTCCGAGGTGGGAGGTTGAAGAATGAAAAACTGTTTTTT. Protein sequence: CASSFRGGRLKNEKLFF. This chain links TRBV5-4 with TRBJ1-4, with D hard to call. Germline loops: CDR1 SGHNT, CDR2 YYREEE (reference sequence). This CDR3 is 17 amino acids long. The V end was cut by 2 bases, the J end by 5 bases, with 19 bases between.

The chain recombines TRBV5-1 with TRBJ1-6; D not certain. There are 15 residues in the CDR3. Per germline, CDR1 SGHRS and CDR2 YFSETQ. Trimming stripped 5 bases from V and 0 bases from J, with 9 bases between. The CDR3 region is CASRIAPSYNSPLHF. DNA for the CDR3: TGCGCCAGCAGGATCGCGCCCTCCTATAATTCACCCCTCCACTTT. Combining the CDR3 with reference TRBV5-1 and TRBJ1-6 gives the whole variable domain KAGVTQTPRYLIKTRGQQVTLSCSPISGHRSVSWYQQTPGQGLQFLFEYFSETQRNKGNFPGRFSGRQFSNSRSEMNVSTLELGDSALYLCASRIAPSYNSPLHFGNGTRLTVT.

The chain uses TRBV18 and TRBJ2-2; D tentatively fits TRBD1 or TRBD2 (5 bases each). V was trimmed by 8 bases and J by 2 bases, leaving 18 bases between them. In germline, CDR1 is KGHSH, CDR2 LQKENI. The length of the CDR3 is 16 residues. In DNA form, the CDR3 reads TGTGCCAGCCCCGGGGAACCGGGGCTCAACACCGGGGAGCTGTTTTTT. Its translation: CASPGEPGLNTGELFF.

The rearrangement joins TRBV7-9 to TRBJ1-5; D is unresolved. Trimming removed 5 bases at V and 4 bases at J, with 9 bases between. The CDR3 consists of 13 residues. Germline CDR1 is SEHNR and CDR2 is FQNEAQ (reference sequence). CDR3 coding DNA: TGTGCCAGCAGCCTGGACCAGAATCAGCCCCAGCATTTT. As protein: CASSLDQNQPQHF.

This rearrangement joins TRBV11-2 to TRBJ2-6; TRBD1 agrees at 10 bases. V shed 1 base, J shed 6 bases, and the junction held 3 bases outside the gene matches. Per the germline V gene, CDR1 is SGHAT and CDR2 is FQNNGV. This CDR3 contains 16 residues. For the CDR3, the DNA is TGTGCCAGCAGCTTAGTGGGGACAGGGGCGGCCAACGTCCTGACTTTC. Residues: CASSLVGTGAANVLTF.

This chain joins TRBV23-1 and TRBJ1-1; 7 nucleotides match TRBD1. TRBV23-1 is known as an ORF, though its function is uncertain. This CDR3 has 16 residues. V was pared by 6 bases and J by 0 bases, with 10 bases of the junction left unmatched. CDR3 sequence reads: CASSPQTGNMNTEAFF. For the CDR3, the DNA is TGCGCCAGCAGCCCTCAGACAGGGAACATGAACACTGAAGCTTTCTTT.

The rearrangement uses TRBV5-1 and TRBJ1-1; the D gene is possibly TRBD1 (6 bases). The CDR3 has 16 residues. CDR1 is SGHRS, CDR2 YFSETQ, per germline. Trimming removed 5 bases at V and 3 bases at J, with 20 bases between. The CDR3 spells CASRWTEGRLDTEAFF. The CDR3, as DNA: TGCGCCAGCAGGTGGACAGAGGGGCGCTTGGACACTGAAGCTTTCTTT.

The rearrangement joins TRBV5-1 to TRBJ2-2; no reliable D call. Germline-derived CDR1 and CDR2 are SGHRS and YFSETQ. The CDR3 loop spans 13 amino acids. V lost 4 bases to trimming and J lost 1 base, with 5 bases between them. The CDR3 nucleotides are TGCGCCAGCAGCCTATGGAACACCGGGGAGCTGTTTTTT. Protein sequence: CASSLWNTGELFF.

V is TRBV5-4 and J is TRBJ2-2; 10 positions agree with TRBD1. Germline V gene data show CDR1 as SGHNT and CDR2 as YYREEE (reference sequence). J lost 9 bases, V lost 0 bases, and 11 bases had no gene match. This CDR3 has 17 amino acids. CDR3 sequence: CASSLERTGGVSRELFF. Written as DNA, the CDR3 is TGTGCCAGCAGCTTGGAAAGGACAGGGGGTGTTAGCCGGGAGCTGTTTTTT.

The chain has TRBV9 and TRBJ1-4; D not certain. Trimming stripped 1 base from V and 7 bases from J, with 11 bases between. Germline loops: CDR1 SGDLS, CDR2 YYNGEE. The CDR3 runs to 14 residues. CDR3 bases: TGTGCCAGCAGCGTATTAGGGAGCGGTGAAAAACTGTTTTTT. Amino acid sequence: CASSVLGSGEKLFF.

This sequence joins TRBV5-1 and TRBJ1-2, with TRBD1 matching over 11 bases. The CDR3 is 12 amino acids. V was clipped by 3 bases and J by 8 bases; unmatched bases: 0. Germline loops: CDR1 SGHRS, CDR2 YFSETQ. In DNA form, the CDR3 reads TGCGCCAGCAGCTGGGACAGGGGGGGCTACACCTTC. Translation gives CASSWDRGGYTF. The variable domain in full, with the rest retrieved from reference TRBV5-1 and TRBJ1-2, is KAGVTQTPRYLIKTRGQQVTLSCSPISGHRSVSWYQQTPGQGLQFLFEYFSETQRNKGNFPGRFSGRQFSNSRSEMNVSTLELGDSALYLCASSWDRGGYTFGSGTRLTVV.

This clone was seen just once. J is TRBJ2-3 and V is TRBV7-6, with D perhaps matching TRBD2 (6 bases). The CDR3 is made up of 15 amino acids. V dropped 7 bases and J dropped 0 bases, with 14 bases sitting between them. Germline V lookup: CDR1 SGHVS, CDR2 FNYEAQ. In DNA, the CDR3 is TGTGCCAGCACCCTATCGGGACTGAGCACAGATACGCAGTATTTT. It is translated as CASTLSGLSTDTQYF.

The chain recombines TRBV5-4 with TRBJ1-1; D is possibly TRBD1 (5 bases). Germline values: CDR1 SGHNT, CDR2 YYREEE (reference sequence). The CDR3 length is 14 residues. V lost 2 bases and J lost 1, with 9 bases in between. The CDR3 sequence: CASSLWGGNTEAFF. As DNA, the CDR3 is TGTGCCAGCAGCTTATGGGGGGGGAACACTGAAGCTTTCTTT.